The 17 T cell receptor beta chains listed next were all sequenced from one sample in a study of shared clonotypes between healthy human individuals. Generated by immunoSEQ multiplex PCR, the TCRdb table keeps only in-frame clones and is missing some. The profile shows some 980,000 clones, 76% of them singletons. The material sequenced was memory CD4+ T cells sorted from blood. As for subset: CD45RA-negative fraction. The receptor set was obtained from a man between 18 and 35 years old in good health.

J is TRBJ2-7 and V is TRBV2; no firm D call. This CDR3 has 11 amino acids. With 1 base removed from V and 6 bases from J, the gap between germline ends came to 4 bases. Germline CDR1 and CDR2: SNHLY and FYNNEI. CDR3 protein: CASSEVREQYF. DNA of the CDR3: TGTGCCAGCAGTGAAGTCCGCGAGCAGTACTTC.

The V gene is TRBV6-5, the J gene TRBJ1-3; TRBD1 agrees at 7 bases. V lost 2 bases, J lost 4 bases, and 5 bases stayed unmatched. The CDR3 extends over 15 amino acids. Germline V gives CDR1 MNHEY, CDR2 SVGAGI. The CDR3 reads CASSYEGAWGNTIYF. In DNA, the CDR3 is TGTGCCAGCAGTTACGAGGGGGCGTGGGGAAACACCATATATTTT.

This clone is a singleton in its sample. The gene calls are TRBV29-1 and TRBJ2-1; 12 bases agree with TRBD2. CDR3 size: 13 residues. CDR1 is SQVTM and CDR2 is ANQGSEA in the germline V gene. With V trimmed by 7 bases and J by 7 bases, 5 bases remained unmatched. CDR3 residues: CSALAGGGNEQFF. The CDR3 DNA is TGCAGCGCCCTAGCGGGAGGGGGGAATGAGCAGTTCTTC.

Regarding this clone: The same CDR3 is also encoded by other DNA sequences in this sample. V usage is TRBV5-1 and J usage is TRBJ2-5, with TRBD2 as a possible D gene (6 bases). The CDR3 has 14 amino acids. Germline values: CDR1 SGHRS, CDR2 YFSETQ. V lost 1 base to trimming and J lost 2 bases, with 9 bases between them. The CDR3 region is CASSLSSGQETQYF. CDR3 bases: TGCGCCAGCAGCTTGTCCAGCGGGCAAGAGACCCAGTACTTC.

V is TRBV6-6 and J is TRBJ1-1; possible D gene TRBD1, 5 bases. The CDR3 has 14 residues. V lost 7 bases and J 6 bases, leaving 18 bases between the germline ends. Germline V gene data show CDR1 as MNHNY and CDR2 as SVGAGI (reference sequence). The CDR3 loop reads CASIFSGQGSEAFF. The CDR3 nucleotides read TGTGCCAGCATCTTTAGCGGGCAGGGCTCTGAAGCTTTCTTT.

This chain connects TRBV5-1 to TRBJ2-5; no reliable D call. V was shortened by 0 bases and J by 0 bases, with 3 bases between the two germline ends. CDR3 size: 13 residues. Germline CDR1 SGHRS, CDR2 YFSETQ. This CDR3 reads CASSLDYQETQYF. The CDR3 DNA sequence: TGCGCCAGCAGCTTGGACTACCAAGAGACCCAGTACTTC.

V and J are TRBV5-5 and TRBJ2-5, with 7 bases lining up with TRBD2. The V gene end was trimmed by 3 bases and the J gene end by 2 bases; junction bases not matched to a gene: 4. The CDR3 spans 14 residues. Germline V CDR1 and CDR2: SGHKS, YYEKEE (reference sequence). DNA for the CDR3: TGTGCCAGCAGCTCCTTTAGCGGGCAAGAGACCCAGTACTTC. This encodes CASSSFSGQETQYF.

This chain uses TRBV18 with TRBJ1-6; 7 positions match TRBD1. Per the germline V gene, CDR1 is KGHSH and CDR2 is LQKENI. Germline trimming cut 0 bases from V and 13 bases from J; bases unmatched to any gene: 3. This CDR3 spans 13 amino acids. CDR3 bases: TGTGCCAGCTCACCACCTCCGGGACAGCCCCTCCACTTT. As protein: CASSPPPGQPLHF.

The rearrangement uses TRBV27 and TRBJ2-7; tentatively, D is TRBD2 (6 bases). Trimming removed 1 base from V and 0 bases from J, with 10 bases in between. The CDR3 covers 15 residues. In germline, CDR1 is MNHEY, CDR2 SMNVEV (reference sequence). This chain's CDR3 is CASSLFGRVSYEQYF. The CDR3 region has the DNA TGTGCCAGCAGTTTATTCGGGAGAGTCTCCTACGAGCAGTACTTC.

V is TRBV5-1 and J is TRBJ2-2, with D perhaps TRBD2 (5 bases). CDR3 length equals 15 residues. CDR1 is SGHRS, CDR2 YFSETQ, per germline. With 4 bases removed from V and 7 bases from J, the gap between germline ends came to 17 bases. The CDR3 nucleotides are TGCGCCAGCAGCGGGTGGACTTTTGACGGCGGGGAGCTGTTTTTT. Translation gives CASSGWTFDGGELFF.

The rearrangement links TRBV5-1 to TRBJ2-3; D is possibly TRBD2 (5 bases). Germline V gene lookup returns CDR1 SGHRS and CDR2 YFSETQ. With 2 bases removed from V and 2 bases from J, the gap between germline ends came to 12 bases. The CDR3 runs to 15 residues. CDR3 nucleotide sequence: TGCGCCAGCAGCTTAATAGGACTCGACACAGATACGCAGTATTTT. It translates to CASSLIGLDTDTQYF.

Worth noting for this clone: Other DNA sequences in the sample encode the same CDR3. This chain connects TRBV20-1 to TRBJ2-2; the D is unclear. Trimming left V 3 bases short and J 4 bases short, with 3 bases between. Per the germline V gene, CDR1 is DFQATT and CDR2 is SNEGSKA (reference sequence). The CDR3 loop spans 11 amino acids. In DNA form, the CDR3 reads TGCAGTGCTAGCGGCACCGGGGAGCTGTTTTTT. Protein product: CSASGTGELFF.

The chain employs TRBV30 and TRBJ1-5; D gene ambiguous. Germline CDR1 is GTSNPN and CDR2 is SVGIG (reference sequence). The V gene lost 0 bases and the J gene lost 3 bases, with 12 bases spanning the gap. The CDR3 is 15 amino acids. This chain's CDR3 is CAWSVSSGYNQPQHF. The CDR3 region has the DNA TGTGCCTGGAGTGTGTCTTCCGGATACAATCAGCCCCAGCATTTT.

V is TRBV28 and J is TRBJ2-2; weak D call: TRBD1 (6 bases). This CDR3 contains 16 residues. Germline CDR1 and CDR2: MDHEN and SYDVKM. V lost 5 bases to trimming and J lost 6 bases, with 19 bases between them. CDR3 in amino acids: CASSATASTGSGELFF. In nucleotides, the CDR3 is TGTGCCAGCAGTGCAACAGCTTCAACAGGGTCCGGGGAGCTGTTTTTT.

This clone is a singleton in its sample. V gene TRBV7-9 combines with J gene TRBJ2-5, with D possibly being TRBD1 or TRBD2 (5 bases each). The DNA matches TRBJ2-7 better at its end, which makes the J call doubtful. Germline CDR1 SEHNR, CDR2 FQNEAQ (reference sequence). This CDR3 is 13 amino acids long. CDR3 in DNA: TGTGCCAGCAGCCCCGGTCCCGGGGCCGAGCAGTACTTC. Its protein is CASSPGPGAEQYF.

This clone occurred once. Other nucleotide sequences in the sample specify the same CDR3. This chain links TRBV6-6 with TRBJ2-3; the match to TRBD2 covers 13 bases. The CDR3 is 15 amino acids. With 5 bases clipped from V and 3 bases from J, the junction kept 2 bases outside the gene matches. Per the germline V gene, CDR1 is MNHNY and CDR2 is SVGAGI (reference sequence). CDR3 protein: CASSRLAGGTDTQYF. Here the CDR3 DNA reads TGTGCCAGCAGTAGACTAGCGGGAGGAACAGATACGCAGTATTTT.

The genes are TRBV5-4 and TRBJ2-3; no clear D. Germline CDR1 SGHNT, CDR2 YYREEE (reference sequence). The CDR3 is 15 residues long. The V and J ends lost 1 base and 2 bases respectively, with 11 bases between them. CDR3: CASSLRSGSTDTQYF. The CDR3 DNA is TGTGCCAGCAGCTTGCGGTCCGGTTCCACAGATACGCAGTATTTT.